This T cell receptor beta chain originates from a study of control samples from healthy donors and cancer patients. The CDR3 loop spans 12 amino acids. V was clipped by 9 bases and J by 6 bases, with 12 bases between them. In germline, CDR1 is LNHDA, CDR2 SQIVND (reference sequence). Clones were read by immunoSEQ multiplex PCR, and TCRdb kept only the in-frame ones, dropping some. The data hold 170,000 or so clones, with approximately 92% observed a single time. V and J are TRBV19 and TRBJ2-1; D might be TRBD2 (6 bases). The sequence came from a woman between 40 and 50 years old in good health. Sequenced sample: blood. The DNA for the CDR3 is TGTGCCAGCCGAGGAGGGTCCAATGAGCAGTTCTTC. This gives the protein CASRGGSNEQFF.